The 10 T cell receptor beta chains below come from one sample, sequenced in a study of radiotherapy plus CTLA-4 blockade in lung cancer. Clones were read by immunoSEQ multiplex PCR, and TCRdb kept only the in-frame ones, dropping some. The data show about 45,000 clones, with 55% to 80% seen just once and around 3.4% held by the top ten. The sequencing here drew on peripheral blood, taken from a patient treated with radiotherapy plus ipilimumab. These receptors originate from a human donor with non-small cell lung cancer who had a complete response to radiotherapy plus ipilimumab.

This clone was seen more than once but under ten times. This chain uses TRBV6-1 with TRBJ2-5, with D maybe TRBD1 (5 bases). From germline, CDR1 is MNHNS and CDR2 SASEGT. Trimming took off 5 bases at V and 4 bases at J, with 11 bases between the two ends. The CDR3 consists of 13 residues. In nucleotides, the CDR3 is TGTGCCAGCAGTACTACCAGGGTAGAGACCCAGTACTTC. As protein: CASSTTRVETQYF.

Here the CDR3 DNA reads TGTGCCAGCAGCTTAAAGTCGCCAGGGGCTTACGAGCAGTACTTC. Encoded protein: CASSLKSPGAYEQYF. This chain connects TRBV7-9 to TRBJ2-7; weak D call: TRBD1 (6 bases). This CDR3 comprises 15 residues. Germline V CDR1 and CDR2: SEHNR, FQNEAQ (reference sequence). V gave up 2 bases and J gave up 4 bases, with 15 bases separating them.

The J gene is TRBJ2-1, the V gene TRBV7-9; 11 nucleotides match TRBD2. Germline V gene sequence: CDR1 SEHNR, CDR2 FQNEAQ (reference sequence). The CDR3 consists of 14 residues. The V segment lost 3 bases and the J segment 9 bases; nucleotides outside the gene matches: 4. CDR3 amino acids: CASSLGLAASEQFF. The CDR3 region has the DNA TGTGCCAGCAGCTTGGGACTAGCGGCTAGTGAGCAGTTCTTC.

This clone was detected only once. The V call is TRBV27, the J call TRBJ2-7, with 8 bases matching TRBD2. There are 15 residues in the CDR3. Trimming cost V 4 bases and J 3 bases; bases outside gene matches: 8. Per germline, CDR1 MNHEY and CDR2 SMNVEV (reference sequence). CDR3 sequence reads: CASSSTGTSLYEQYF. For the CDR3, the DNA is TGTGCCAGCAGTTCCACCGGGACTAGTCTCTACGAGCAGTACTTC.

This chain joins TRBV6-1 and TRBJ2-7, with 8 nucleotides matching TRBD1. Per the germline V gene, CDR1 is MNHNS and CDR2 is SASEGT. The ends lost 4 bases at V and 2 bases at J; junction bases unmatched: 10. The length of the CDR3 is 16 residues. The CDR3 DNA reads TGTGCCAGCAGTGCTTCAACAGGGGGGAACCCCTACGAGCAGTACTTC. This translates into CASSASTGGNPYEQYF.

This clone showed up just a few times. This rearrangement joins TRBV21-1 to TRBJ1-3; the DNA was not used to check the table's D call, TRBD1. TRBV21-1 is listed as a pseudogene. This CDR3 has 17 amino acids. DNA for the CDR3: TGTGCCAGCAGCAAAAGGGGCAGGGGCAACTCTGGAAACACCATATATTTT. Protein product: CASSKRGRGNSGNTIYF.

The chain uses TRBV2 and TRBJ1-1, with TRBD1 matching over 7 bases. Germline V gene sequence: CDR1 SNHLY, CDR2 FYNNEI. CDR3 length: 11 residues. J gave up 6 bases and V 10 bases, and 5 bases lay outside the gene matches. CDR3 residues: CAKQGSAEAFF. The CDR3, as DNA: TGTGCCAAACAGGGGAGCGCTGAAGCTTTCTTT. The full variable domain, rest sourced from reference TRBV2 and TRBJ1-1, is EPEVTQTPSHQVTQMGQEVILRCVPISNHLYFYWYRQILGQKVEFLVSFYNNEISEKSEIFDDQFSVERPDGSNFTLKIRSTKLEDSAMYFCAKQGSAEAFFGQGTRLTVV.

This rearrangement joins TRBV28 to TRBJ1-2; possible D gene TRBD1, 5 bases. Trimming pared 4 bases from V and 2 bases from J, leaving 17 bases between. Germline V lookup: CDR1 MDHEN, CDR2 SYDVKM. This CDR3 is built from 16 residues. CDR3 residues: CASSSSGTGGNYGYTF. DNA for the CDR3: TGTGCCAGCAGTTCGTCCGGCACGGGGGGGAACTATGGCTACACCTTC.

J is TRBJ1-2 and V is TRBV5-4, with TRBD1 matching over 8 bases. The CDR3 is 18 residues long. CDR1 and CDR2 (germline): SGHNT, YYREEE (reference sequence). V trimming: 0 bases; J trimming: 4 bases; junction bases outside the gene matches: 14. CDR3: CASSLALGQGRDSYGYTF. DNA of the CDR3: TGTGCCAGCAGCTTGGCCCTCGGACAGGGAAGGGATAGCTATGGCTACACCTTC.

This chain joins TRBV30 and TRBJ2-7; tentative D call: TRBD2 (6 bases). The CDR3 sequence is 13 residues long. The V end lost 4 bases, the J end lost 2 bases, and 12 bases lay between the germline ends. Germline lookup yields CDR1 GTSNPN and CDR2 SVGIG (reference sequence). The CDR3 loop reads CAWKLTSPYEQYF. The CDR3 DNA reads TGTGCCTGGAAGCTGACTAGTCCCTACGAGCAGTACTTC.